This T cell receptor beta chain was sequenced for a study of blood T cell repertoires in COVID-19. About the study: Some COVID-19 samples were acute and others convalescent; all came from the United States, Italy and Spain. The cDNA or gDNA used as material had been derived from T cells, B-cell-depleted T cells, or PBMCs.

As processed by the authors: Reference gene primer amplification in the assay estimated nucleated cell counts. Assay: immunoSEQ multiplex PCR; the TCRdb copy retains only in-frame clones and omits some. D and trimming were read from the DNA, whereas the V and J calls and clone size are those reported in that table. The sample lists about 250,000 clones; 75% to 85% were seen once. CDR3 size: 16 residues. Germline CDR1 reads LNHDA; CDR2 reads SQIVND (reference sequence). V dropped 7 bases and J dropped 3; count of bases not matched to a gene: 11. Participants were placed into cohorts based on the clinical history they reported.

This clonotype was sampled from a woman aged 45-65 years with acute COVID-19. The chain has TRBV19 and TRBJ2-1; 8 nucleotides agree with TRBD2. Sequenced material: PBMCs or T cells enriched from blood (not recorded which). CDR3 nucleotides: TGTGCCAGTATCCCACACGGGGGGGGCGACTACAATGAGCAGTTCTTC. Residues: CASIPHGGGDYNEQFF.